This T cell receptor beta chain was documented in a study of T cell responses to AZD1222 COVID-19 vaccine. Study conclusions and caveats: Spike-specific TCR breadth and depth went up after people got two AZD1222 doses. Baseline testing showed seropositivity in only six or seven AZD1222 recipients. Clonal diversity was possibly underestimated, and white British individuals and females predominated among donors.

Concerning this clone: As yet, its antigen is unknown.

V gave up 0 bases and J gave up 3 bases; unmatched junction bases: 4. The CDR3 has 17 amino acids. Germline V gives CDR1 SGHAT, CDR2 FQNNGV. Pooled together were second doses at about 4 or about 12 weeks. The repertoire was sequenced with immunoSEQ multiplex PCR; TCRdb's copy has only in-frame clones and lacks some. Among 150,000 to 200,000 clones listed, roughly 90% were seen once. The input for sequencing was peripheral blood, taken 28 days after the second AZD1222 dose. The chain recombines TRBV11-2 with TRBJ2-2; the match to TRBD2 covers 10 bases. This TCR was recovered from an adult who received the AZD1222 COVID-19 vaccine. This CDR3 reads CASSLDKLAGHTGELFF. CDR3 DNA: TGTGCCAGCAGCTTAGATAAACTAGCGGGACACACCGGGGAGCTGTTTTTT.